This entry lists 32 T cell receptor beta chains sequenced from one sample in a study of shared clonotypes between healthy human individuals. The data were produced by immunoSEQ multiplex PCR, yet TCRdb's version contains in-frame clones alone and is incomplete. The sample holds about 2.2 million clones, about 93% seen once. Naive CD8 cells lacked CD45RO and underwent positive selection for CCR7, leaving out terminally differentiated effector memory CD45RA+ cells. The specimen sequenced was naive CD8+ T cells from PBMCs. Source of these receptors: a man aged 18 to 30 in good health. Some clones in this sample may be carry-over from other donors' samples.

The chain joins TRBV5-6 to TRBJ2-5, with 12 positions matching TRBD2. The CDR3 has 16 residues. Trimming removed 2 bases from V and 4 bases from J; junction bases left unmatched: 6. The germline V gene has CDR1 SGHDT and CDR2 YYEEEE. CDR3 DNA sequence: TGTGCCAGCAGCTTTCTAGCGGGAGGGCCCATAGAGACCCAGTACTTC. Protein: CASSFLAGGPIETQYF.

The CDR3 nucleotides read TGTGCCAGCAGCTTAGCGCGGTCCACTAGCGGGAGGTTCCCCGGGGAGCTGTTTTTT. Translated: CASSLARSTSGRFPGELFF. This rearrangement joins TRBV7-9 to TRBJ2-2; 12 positions match TRBD2. Germline CDR1 reads SEHNR; CDR2 reads FQNEAQ (reference sequence). The CDR3 contains 19 residues. With 0 bases clipped from V and 6 bases from J, the junction kept 11 bases outside the gene matches.

V and J are TRBV29-1 and TRBJ1-2, with D unclear. The CDR3 consists of 12 residues. Trimming stripped 4 bases from V and 2 bases from J, with 8 bases between. CDR1 SQVTM and CDR2 ANQGSEA come from the germline V gene. CDR3 DNA sequence: TGCAGCGTTGTGGTAGCGAACTATGGCTACACCTTC. Amino acids: CSVVVANYGYTF.

This clone was observed once. The chain links TRBV12-5 to TRBJ2-1; 9 nucleotides align to TRBD2. The length of the CDR3 is 16 residues. Germline trimming cut 2 bases from V and 2 bases from J; bases unmatched to any gene: 4. The germline V gene has CDR1 LGHNT and CDR2 FRNRAP. DNA of the CDR3: TGTGCTAGTGGTTTGACCCTAGCGGGAACCTACAATGAGCAGTTCTTC. As protein: CASGLTLAGTYNEQFF.

The chain employs TRBV6-5 and TRBJ1-2; 8 bases agree with TRBD1. Per the germline V gene, CDR1 is MNHEY and CDR2 is SVGAGI. The trim removed 4 bases at V and 7 bases at J, leaving 5 bases unmatched. The CDR3 contains 13 residues. Written as DNA, the CDR3 is TGTGCCAGCAGTTTAACAGGGGGAGGTGGCTACACCTTC. Translating gives CASSLTGGGGYTF.

The J gene is TRBJ2-7, the V gene TRBV9, with 7 bases identical to TRBD2. Germline CDR1 SGDLS, CDR2 YYNGEE. With V trimmed by 3 bases and J by 3 bases, 12 bases remained unmatched. This CDR3 contains 16 residues. The CDR3 nucleotides are TGTGCCAGCAGCGCAGCCAGCGGGGAGGGCCTCTACGAGCAGTACTTC. It translates to CASSAASGEGLYEQYF.

V is TRBV11-2 and J is TRBJ2-1; D could derive from TRBD1 or TRBD2 (5 bases each). The V and J ends lost 1 base and 0 bases respectively, with 13 bases between them. The germline V gene encodes CDR1 SGHAT and CDR2 FQNNGV. The CDR3 covers 17 residues. Written as DNA, the CDR3 is TGTGCCAGCAGCTTAGTGCCCTGGGGGAGCTCCTACAATGAGCAGTTCTTC. Protein: CASSLVPWGSSYNEQFF.

CDR3 coding DNA: TGTGCCACGGCAGGGGGCGTAAATGGGGAGCTGTTTTTT. This encodes CATAGGVNGELFF. The rearrangement joins TRBV7-9 to TRBJ2-2; 8 nucleotides line up with TRBD1. The CDR3 extends over 13 amino acids. From germline, CDR1 is SEHNR and CDR2 FQNEAQ (reference sequence). V lost 10 bases to trimming and J lost 8 bases; unmatched junction nucleotides: 9. Using reference TRBV7-9 and TRBJ2-2 for the parts outside the CDR3, the full variable domain is DTGVSQNPRHKITKRGQNVTFRCDPISEHNRLYWYRQTLGQGPEFLTYFQNEAQLEKSRLLSDRFSAERPKGSFSTLEIQRTEQGDSAMYLCATAGGVNGELFFGEGSRLTVL.

J is TRBJ2-1 and V is TRBV7-9, with D perhaps matching TRBD1 or TRBD2 (5 bases each). CDR3 length: 16 residues. Germline loops: CDR1 SEHNR, CDR2 FQNEAQ (reference sequence). Trimming stripped 5 bases from V and 5 bases from J, with 19 bases between. CDR3: CASSPFDGTFDNEQFF. The CDR3 bases are TGTGCCAGCAGCCCTTTCGACGGGACCTTCGACAATGAGCAGTTCTTC. The complete variable domain, with remaining parts taken from reference TRBV7-9 and TRBJ2-1, reads DTGVSQNPRHKITKRGQNVTFRCDPISEHNRLYWYRQTLGQGPEFLTYFQNEAQLEKSRLLSDRFSAERPKGSFSTLEIQRTEQGDSAMYLCASSPFDGTFDNEQFFGPGTRLTVL.

The chain combines TRBV9 with TRBJ2-3; 9 nucleotides match TRBD2. The CDR3 length is 18 residues. CDR1 is SGDLS and CDR2 is YYNGEE in the germline V gene. Trimming at V came to 5 bases and at J to 2 bases, leaving 15 bases not matched to a gene. In DNA, the CDR3 is TGTGCCAGCAGTCACCCGATGGGACTAGCACCCCACACAGATACGCAGTATTTT. It specifies CASSHPMGLAPHTDTQYF.

The V call is TRBV6-4, the J call TRBJ2-2; D may be TRBD1 (5 bases). From germline, CDR1 is MRHNA and CDR2 SNTAGT. Trimming took off 6 bases at V and 2 bases at J, with 10 bases between the two ends. The length of the CDR3 is 14 residues. CDR3 residues: CASRAQGNTGELFF. As DNA, the CDR3 is TGTGCCAGCAGGGCTCAGGGTAACACCGGGGAGCTGTTTTTT.

This chain's CDR3 is CAISESRTGALSQYF. In DNA, the CDR3 is TGTGCCATCAGTGAGTCAAGGACAGGGGCTCTATCCCAGTACTTC. The V call is TRBV10-3, the J call TRBJ2-5, with TRBD1 matching over 9 bases. J lost 9 bases, V lost 0 bases, and 8 bases had no gene match. This CDR3 is 15 amino acids long. The germline CDR1 and CDR2 sequences are ENHRY and SYGVKD.

This sequence joins TRBV4-1 and TRBJ2-7; D remains unclear. This CDR3 region has 13 residues. The ends were cut back, 1 base at V and 0 bases at J, with 4 bases in the middle. Germline loops: CDR1 MGHRA, CDR2 YSYEKL. The CDR3 sequence: CASSQVISYEQYF. The CDR3 region has the DNA TGCGCCAGCAGCCAAGTGATCTCCTACGAGCAGTACTTC.

The chain links TRBV29-1 to TRBJ1-1; TRBD1 matches at 9 bases. The CDR3 runs to 15 residues. Germline loops: CDR1 SQVTM, CDR2 ANQGSEA. Trimming cost V 7 bases and J 0 bases; bases outside gene matches: 9. The chain's CDR3 is CSALDRGGMNTEAFF. CDR3 bases: TGCAGCGCCCTGGACAGGGGCGGTATGAACACTGAAGCTTTCTTT.

This chain uses TRBV28 with TRBJ1-1, with D possibly matching TRBD1 (5 bases). The V gene's germline CDR1 is MDHEN and CDR2 SYDVKM. V was pared by 3 bases and J by 1 base, with 18 bases between. The CDR3 sequence is 17 residues long. DNA of the CDR3: TGTGCCAGCAGTTTGATGGGGGAGGGCAGGGAGAACACTGAAGCTTTCTTT. Amino acid sequence: CASSLMGEGRENTEAFF.

This chain links TRBV9 with TRBJ2-7; the match to TRBD2 covers 9 bases. Germline lookup yields CDR1 SGDLS and CDR2 YYNGEE. This CDR3 is 14 amino acids long. Trimming at V came to 0 bases and at J to 6 bases, leaving 4 bases not matched to a gene. In DNA, the CDR3 is TGTGCCAGCAGCGTAGGGACTAGCGTATCCGAGCAGTACTTC. Its protein is CASSVGTSVSEQYF.

The gene calls are TRBV27 and TRBJ2-1, with 11 bases matching TRBD2. Per germline, CDR1 MNHEY and CDR2 SMNVEV (reference sequence). CDR3 length: 16 amino acids. V gave up 4 bases and J gave up 5 bases; unmatched junction bases: 7. DNA of the CDR3: TGTGCCAGCAGTTCCCCCCTAGCGGGAGGCCACAATGAGCAGTTCTTC. Translated, it gives CASSSPLAGGHNEQFF.

The chain recombines TRBV7-3 with TRBJ2-1; no definite D call. The CDR3 runs to 12 residues. The V gene's germline CDR1 is SGHTA and CDR2 FQGTGA. The V end lost 4 bases, the J end lost 6 bases, and 7 bases lay between the germline ends. Here the CDR3 reads CASSSHRNEQFF. CDR3 DNA: TGTGCCAGCAGCTCCCACCGCAATGAGCAGTTCTTC.

The genes are TRBV7-6 and TRBJ2-5; 9 bases match TRBD2. With V trimmed by 5 bases and J by 0 bases, 10 bases remained unmatched. Per germline, CDR1 SGHVS and CDR2 FNYEAQ. CDR3 size: 17 residues. DNA of the CDR3: TGTGCCAGCAGCCCCCTCGGAAGCGGGAGGTACCAAGAGACCCAGTACTTC. Translating gives CASSPLGSGRYQETQYF. The whole variable domain, remainder taken from reference TRBV7-6 and TRBJ2-5, is GAGVSQSPRYKVTKRGQDVALRCDPISGHVSLYWYRQALGQGPEFLTYFNYEAQQDKSGLPNDRFSAERPEGSISTLTIQRTEQRDSAMYRCASSPLGSGRYQETQYFGPGTRLLVL.

The chain carries TRBV15 and TRBJ1-5; D is unresolved. Trimming removed 5 bases at V and 1 base at J, with 21 bases between. The CDR3 sequence is 18 residues long. Germline V gives CDR1 LNHNV, CDR2 YYDKDF (reference sequence). The CDR3 here is CATSGRLSQVGSNQPQHF. In DNA, the CDR3 is TGTGCCACCAGCGGTCGTTTGAGTCAGGTAGGGAGCAATCAGCCCCAGCATTTT.

The chain couples TRBV27 to TRBJ2-7; D is undetermined. The germline V and J ends were trimmed by 4 bases and 2 bases, with 15 bases remaining between them. CDR1 is MNHEY, CDR2 SMNVEV, per germline (reference sequence). The CDR3 is 15 amino acids. The CDR3 nucleotides read TGTGCCAGCAGTTCCCTGACGGATGGCCCCTACGAGCAGTACTTC. Translating it yields CASSSLTDGPYEQYF.

This clone was observed a single time. The rearrangement uses TRBV9 and TRBJ1-2; 7 positions match TRBD1. This CDR3 comprises 15 residues. Per germline, CDR1 SGDLS and CDR2 YYNGEE. The junction had 8 bases not matched to a gene; V was cut back by 3 bases and J by 3 bases. The DNA of the CDR3 is TGTGCCAGCAGCGGGCAACAGGGGCTTTACTATGGCTACACCTTC. Protein sequence: CASSGQQGLYYGYTF.

V and J are TRBV5-4 and TRBJ2-7; 9 nucleotides align to TRBD1. This CDR3 region has 15 residues. Germline trimming cut 4 bases from V and 7 bases from J; bases unmatched to any gene: 12. From germline, CDR1 is SGHNT and CDR2 YYREEE (reference sequence). For the CDR3, the DNA is TGTGCCAGCAGCCCCGGGACAGGGCATCCGGGGGAGCAGTACTTC. This codes for CASSPGTGHPGEQYF.

The chain's CDR3 is CASSGGLAESPGGELFF. DNA of the CDR3: TGTGCCAGCAGCGGAGGACTAGCGGAGTCCCCTGGCGGGGAGCTGTTTTTT. The gene calls are TRBV7-9 and TRBJ2-2, with 10 positions matching TRBD2. This CDR3 is 17 amino acids long. Germline V CDR1 and CDR2: SEHNR, FQNEAQ (reference sequence). The ends lost 5 bases at V and 7 bases at J; junction bases unmatched: 13.

The V call is TRBV12-2, the J call TRBJ2-6. TRBV12-2 is reported as a pseudogene. CDR3 length: 18 residues. The CDR3 sequence: CASRSPIQRLSGANVLTF. The DNA of the CDR3 is TGTGCAAGTCGCTCACCCATACAAAGGCTGTCTGGGGCCAACGTCCTGACTTTC.

The V and J genes are TRBV28 and TRBJ1-1; 7 nucleotides match TRBD1. The CDR3 spans 16 residues. CDR1 and CDR2 from the germline V gene are MDHEN and SYDVKM. The V and J ends lost 3 bases and 4 bases, in that order; junction bases with no gene match: 11. The CDR3 here is CASSFFGETGSTEAFF. The CDR3 region has the DNA TGTGCCAGCAGTTTCTTCGGGGAGACAGGGTCCACTGAAGCTTTCTTT.

Only one count was recorded for this clone. V is TRBV9 and J is TRBJ2-2; D might be TRBD1 or TRBD2, each matching 6 bases. Germline V gene data show CDR1 as SGDLS and CDR2 as YYNGEE. The CDR3 totals 13 residues. V was clipped by 1 base and J by 15 bases, with 16 bases between them. Here the CDR3 reads CASSVIGGGGMFF. CDR3 bases: TGTGCCAGCAGCGTAATAGGTGGAGGGGGAATGTTTTTT.

The J gene is TRBJ1-4, the V gene TRBV27; maybe TRBD1 (5 bases). The CDR3 length is 14 residues. V lost 8 bases to trimming and J lost 8 bases, with 18 bases between them. The germline V gene encodes CDR1 MNHEY and CDR2 SMNVEV (reference sequence). In DNA form, the CDR3 reads TGTGCCAGCCCCCTAGCCCTACCAGGGGAAAAACTGTTTTTT. It translates to CASPLALPGEKLFF.

This clone showed up just a few times. This chain joins TRBV9 and TRBJ2-5, with 7 bases identical to TRBD1. Germline assignment: CDR1 SGDLS and CDR2 YYNGEE. The CDR3 length is 14 residues. V was clipped by 4 bases and J by 1 base; unmatched bases: 4. CDR3: CASSTRTGQETQYF. The CDR3 region has the DNA TGTGCCAGCAGCACCCGGACAGGCCAAGAGACCCAGTACTTC.

The genes are TRBV27 and TRBJ2-1; 9 bases agree with TRBD1. With V trimmed by 3 bases and J by 9 bases, 9 bases remained unmatched. Germline V gene sequence: CDR1 MNHEY, CDR2 SMNVEV (reference sequence). This CDR3 is 15 amino acids long. The CDR3 DNA reads as TGTGCCAGCAGTTTCCAGAGGGACAGGGCGGGTGAGCAGTTCTTC. This codes for CASSFQRDRAGEQFF.

The chain uses TRBV5-1 and TRBJ2-1; 9 positions agree with TRBD2. Germline CDR1 and CDR2: SGHRS and YFSETQ. V gave up 2 bases and J gave up 5 bases; unmatched junction bases: 17. The CDR3 runs 19 residues. CDR3 residues: CASSLLGAGGSPPDNEQFF. CDR3 sequence (DNA): TGCGCCAGCAGCTTACTGGGGGCGGGAGGGTCACCGCCCGACAATGAGCAGTTCTTC.

The V call is TRBV30, the J call TRBJ1-1, with D possibly TRBD1 on 5 matching bases. Germline CDR1 GTSNPN, CDR2 SVGIG (reference sequence). With 0 bases removed from V and 3 bases from J, the gap between germline ends came to 11 bases. The CDR3 is 14 amino acids. This CDR3 reads CAWSVWGGYTEAFF. DNA for the CDR3: TGTGCCTGGAGTGTTTGGGGGGGTTACACTGAAGCTTTCTTT.